The 14 T cell receptor beta chains below all came from one sample that was sequenced in a study of blood T cell repertoires in COVID-19. The protocol was immunoSEQ multiplex PCR, while the TCRdb copy is restricted to in-frame clones and leaves out a portion. The table shows about 81,000 clones, with 91% occurring only once. Material: peripheral blood. Receptor source: a woman aged 45 to 65 in a cohort sampled during active COVID-19.

The chain links TRBV12-3 or TRBV12-4 to TRBJ2-1; D is possibly TRBD2 (6 bases). The CDR3 loop spans 12 amino acids. The V end was cut by 6 bases, the J end by 3 bases, with 6 bases between. In DNA, the CDR3 is TGTGCCAGCAGGGGGGGCTACAATGAGCAGTTCTTC. Residues: CASRGGYNEQFF.

The chain has TRBV5-1 and TRBJ2-5; a possible D gene is TRBD2 (5 bases). V lost 0 bases, J lost 4 bases, and 13 bases lay in between. The V gene's germline CDR1 is SGHRS and CDR2 YFSETQ. This CDR3 is built from 15 residues. The CDR3 DNA reads TGCGCCAGCAGCTTGGCCCGGGGAAGGTCAGAGACCCAGTACTTC. Protein sequence: CASSLARGRSETQYF.

The chain has TRBV6-1 and TRBJ1-4; 10 bases match TRBD1. V trimming: 6 bases; J trimming: 4 bases; junction bases outside the gene matches: 2. The CDR3 is 14 amino acids. Germline CDR1 and CDR2: MNHNS and SASEGT. CDR3 nucleotide sequence: TGTGCCAGCAGCAGGACAGGGGGTAATGAAAAACTGTTTTTT. Its protein is CASSRTGGNEKLFF.

The chain carries TRBV3-1 (or the pseudogene TRBV3-2) and TRBJ1-3, with 7 bases lining up with TRBD1. The CDR3 extends over 15 amino acids. J lost 2 bases, V lost 2 bases, and 3 bases had no gene match. The germline V gene has CDR1 LGHDT and CDR2 YNNKEL (reference sequence). CDR3 sequence reads: CASSQPDRAGNTIYF. In nucleotides, the CDR3 is TGTGCCAGCAGCCAACCCGACAGGGCTGGAAACACCATATATTTT.

The genes are TRBV28 and TRBJ2-7; 9 positions match TRBD1. J was trimmed by 3 bases and V by 8 bases; bases with no gene match: 14. Per germline, CDR1 MDHEN and CDR2 SYDVKM. The CDR3 runs to 16 residues. CDR3 nucleotide sequence: TGTGCCAGCCTACCTTCTGGGACAGGGAAGTTCTACGAGCAGTACTTC. This gives the protein CASLPSGTGKFYEQYF.

The chain joins TRBV5-1 to TRBJ2-2; 8 bases align to TRBD1. The CDR3 runs 17 residues. V was pared by 3 bases and J by 1 base, with 8 bases of the junction left unmatched. In germline, CDR1 is SGHRS, CDR2 YFSETQ. The chain's CDR3 is CASSSGTGRMNTGELFF. In DNA, the CDR3 is TGCGCCAGCAGCTCGGGGACAGGAAGAATGAACACCGGGGAGCTGTTTTTT.

The V gene is TRBV24-1, the J gene TRBJ1-5; TRBD1 matches at 8 bases. V was clipped by 5 bases and J by 6 bases; unmatched bases: 5. CDR1 and CDR2 (germline): KGHDR, SFDVKD. The CDR3 runs to 14 residues. CDR3: CATSGRTGFQPQHF. The CDR3 DNA reads as TGTGCCACCAGTGGCAGGACAGGGTTTCAGCCCCAGCATTTT.

V gene TRBV2 combines with J gene TRBJ1-2, with D maybe TRBD1 (6 bases). V lost 8 bases and J 6 bases, leaving 13 bases between the germline ends. CDR3 length equals 12 residues. CDR1 is SNHLY, CDR2 FYNNEI, per germline. CDR3 nucleotides: TGTGCCAGCGGAGCACAGGGTGATGGCTACACCTTC. Amino acids: CASGAQGDGYTF.

The chain recombines TRBV21-1 with TRBJ1-5. TRBV21-1 is flagged as a pseudogene. This CDR3 comprises 15 residues. The CDR3 region is CASSKGVAANQPQHF. The CDR3 DNA follows: TGTGCCAGCAGCAAAGGGGTAGCAGCCAATCAGCCCCAGCATTTT.

The genes are TRBV18 and TRBJ2-5; TRBD1 aligns across 8 bases. CDR1 and CDR2 (germline): KGHSH, LQKENI. J gave up 0 bases and V 6 bases, and 9 bases lay outside the gene matches. This CDR3 comprises 16 residues. This CDR3 is CASSPGTGEYQETQYF. CDR3 DNA sequence: TGTGCCAGCTCTCCGGGGACAGGAGAGTACCAAGAGACCCAGTACTTC.

This sequence joins TRBV30 and TRBJ2-7, with D tentatively TRBD1 (5 bases). Trimming took off 8 bases at V and 0 bases at J, with 14 bases between the two ends. Per germline, CDR1 GTSNPN and CDR2 SVGIG (reference sequence). This CDR3 comprises 13 residues. In DNA form, the CDR3 reads TGTGCCGGGAACCGACAGTACTCCTACGAGCAGTACTTC. Protein sequence: CAGNRQYSYEQYF.

This clone has just one count. The gene calls are TRBV10-2 and TRBJ1-1; D is perhaps TRBD1 (5 bases). V lost 6 bases to trimming and J lost 6 bases, with 17 bases between them. Germline-derived CDR1 and CDR2 are WSHSY and SAAADI. The CDR3 runs 14 residues. The DNA for the CDR3 is TGCGCCAGCAGCCGTGGCCCCCCGGGGGCTGAAGCTTTCTTT. This gives the protein CASSRGPPGAEAFF.

The rearrangement joins TRBV7-9 to TRBJ2-6; a weak D match, TRBD2 (6 bases). Looked up from germline, CDR1 is SEHNR and CDR2 is FQNEAQ (reference sequence). Trimming took off 4 bases at V and 0 bases at J, with 13 bases between the two ends. CDR3 length: 17 amino acids. Here the CDR3 DNA reads TGTGCCAGCAGCTGGTTTCTAGCGACCTCTGGGGCCAACGTCCTGACTTTC. It encodes CASSWFLATSGANVLTF.

The chain has TRBV5-1 and TRBJ2-5; D not certain. Germline CDR1 and CDR2: SGHRS and YFSETQ. The CDR3 loop spans 16 amino acids. Between the trimmed V and J ends, which lost 3 bases and 5 bases, there was a span of 20 bases. Here the CDR3 reads CASSSLASGSGETQYF. The CDR3 DNA reads TGCGCCAGCAGCTCGCTGGCTAGTGGGTCTGGGGAGACCCAGTACTTC.